This T cell receptor (beta chain) was found in a study of blood T cell repertoires in COVID-19. Study details: T cells, B-cell-depleted T cells, or PBMCs supplied cDNA or gDNA.

Trimming removed 5 bases from V and 7 bases from J; junction bases left unmatched: 4. The length of the CDR3 is 14 residues. Germline loops: CDR1 SNHLY, CDR2 FYNNEI. In the original processing: Reference gene primer amplification in the assay estimated nucleated cell counts. Using immunoSEQ multiplex PCR, the repertoire was profiled, and TCRdb retains in-frame clones only, with some absent. The V and J calls and the clone size are those of that table, but D and trimming were determined from the DNA. The sample has approximately 250,000 clones; 86% are singletons. The rearrangement uses TRBV2 and TRBJ1-4; 10 bases align to TRBD1. The material sequenced was peripheral blood. This clonotype was obtained from a young man with active or convalescent COVID-19. DNA for the CDR3: TGTGCCAGCAGTACCGACAGGGGGCGTGAAAAACTGTTTTTT. Its protein product is CASSTDRGREKLFF.